This T cell receptor (beta chain) was sequenced in a study of cytomegalovirus exposure and HLA in healthy donors. The PCR contained 60 Vbeta and 13 Jbeta primers. Sequencing used immunoSEQ multiplex PCR; TCRdb keeps in-frame clones, though not all of them. The sample has approximately 140,000 clones, 78% seen once. Germline CDR1 SGDLS, CDR2 YYNGEE. V was pared by 6 bases and J by 7 bases, with 8 bases of the junction left unmatched. There are 13 residues in the CDR3. V is TRBV9 and J is TRBJ2-7, with 9 bases identical to TRBD2. This sequence was found in a woman aged 40 to 50 in good health and CMV-seropositive. Sequencing was done on a sample of PBMCs. CDR3 DNA: TGTGCCAGCACCAGGACTAGCGCGGGGGAGCAGTACTTC. Translating it yields CASTRTSAGEQYF.